One and the same sample provided the 26 T cell receptor beta chains below, sequenced in a study of cytomegalovirus exposure and HLA in healthy donors. PCR involved 60 Vbeta and 13 Jbeta primers. Repertoires were generated with immunoSEQ multiplex PCR, while TCRdb's copy carries only in-frame clones and drops some. The specimen's table records roughly 57,000 clones. Sequencing was performed on PBMCs. The source of these receptors is a man between 18 and 35 years old in good health and CMV-seropositive.

The chain joins TRBV11-3 to TRBJ2-1; 9 bases match TRBD2. Trimming removed 5 bases from V and 3 bases from J; junction bases left unmatched: 8. Looked up from germline, CDR1 is SGHNT and CDR2 is YENEEA. The CDR3 has 16 residues. The CDR3 DNA reads as TGTGCCAGCAGCCTCGGGGAGCGGGAGGACTACAATGAGCAGTTCTTC. Amino acid sequence: CASSLGEREDYNEQFF. Full variable domain (remainder filled in from reference TRBV11-3 and TRBJ2-1): EAGVVQSPRYKIIEKKQPVAFWCNPISGHNTLYWYLQNLGQGPELLIRYENEEAVDDSQLPKDRFSAERLKGVDSTLKIQPAELGDSAVYLCASSLGEREDYNEQFFGPGTRLTVL.

This chain connects TRBV28 to TRBJ1-5, with 9 bases that match TRBD1. J lost 1 base, V lost 8 bases, and 9 bases had no gene match. Germline-derived CDR1 and CDR2 are MDHEN and SYDVKM. This CDR3 has 16 residues. DNA of the CDR3: TGTGCCAGCGGGGACAGGGATAAGGGCAGCAATCAGCCCCAGCATTTT. Its protein product is CASGDRDKGSNQPQHF.

This sequence joins TRBV28 and TRBJ1-3; TRBD1 matches 8 bases. The CDR3 is 15 residues long. Trimming at V came to 7 bases and at J to 3 bases, leaving 8 bases not matched to a gene. CDR1 is MDHEN, CDR2 SYDVKM, per germline. CDR3 sequence: CASTSPGGSGNTIYF. The CDR3 DNA follows: TGTGCCAGCACCTCCCCAGGGGGCAGTGGAAACACCATATATTTT.

CDR3 in amino acids: CASSGLGLAGNQETQYF. The DNA for the CDR3 is TGCGCCAGCAGCGGCCTAGGGCTAGCGGGAAACCAAGAGACCCAGTACTTC. The chain recombines TRBV5-1 with TRBJ2-5; 9 nucleotides align to TRBD2. The CDR3 spans 17 residues. Germline CDR1 reads SGHRS; CDR2 reads YFSETQ. Trimming took 4 bases from V and 0 from J; bases not matched to a gene: 10.

This rearrangement joins TRBV5-1 to TRBJ2-7; TRBD2 matches 7 bases. This CDR3 spans 15 amino acids. Germline V gives CDR1 SGHRS, CDR2 YFSETQ. V gave up 0 bases and J gave up 3 bases; unmatched junction bases: 6. This CDR3 is CASSLGGGSFYEQYF. In DNA, the CDR3 is TGCGCCAGCAGCTTGGGAGGCGGGAGCTTCTACGAGCAGTACTTC.

This chain uses TRBV25-1 with TRBJ2-1; tentatively, D is TRBD1 (5 bases). The V gene's germline CDR1 is MGHDK and CDR2 SYGVNS. Trimming shortened V by 3 bases and J by 1 base, and 13 bases separated the two germline ends. This CDR3 has 16 amino acids. As DNA, the CDR3 is TGTGCCAGCAGTGATGGGGCGGCCAGTTCCTACAATGAGCAGTTCTTC. Translated, it gives CASSDGAASSYNEQFF.

Note on this clone: The germline gene is not matched at one end of the junction; a read error may be the cause. The sample has other DNA sequences that encode this CDR3 too. The chain is built from TRBV5-5 and TRBJ2-7; tentatively, D is TRBD1 (6 bases). The germline CDR1 and CDR2 sequences are SGHKS and YYEKEE (reference sequence). The CDR3 length is 14 residues. As DNA, the CDR3 is TGTGCCAGCAGCTTGGGGACAGCAGCCTACGAGCAATACTTC. It specifies CASSLGTAAYEQYF. The whole variable domain, filled in from reference TRBV5-5 and TRBJ2-7, reads DAGVTQSPTHLIKTRGQQVTLRCSPISGHKSVSWYQQVLGQGPQFIFQYYEKEERGRGNFPDRFSARQFPNYSSELNVNALLLGDSALYLCASSLGTAAYEQYFGPGTRLTVT.

The V call is TRBV5-4, the J call TRBJ1-2; D is ambiguous. From germline, CDR1 is SGHNT and CDR2 YYREEE (reference sequence). Trimming cost V 4 bases and J 4 bases, with 11 bases left between them. This CDR3 spans 13 amino acids. In nucleotides, the CDR3 is TGTGCCAGCAGCCTGACCACTACCTATGGCTACACCTTC. Translated: CASSLTTTYGYTF.

Concerning this clone: Other DNA sequences in this specimen translate into the identical CDR3. The chain employs TRBV6-4 and TRBJ2-3, with TRBD1 matching 8 bases. The CDR3 contains 14 residues. CDR1 MRHNA and CDR2 SNTAGT come from the germline V gene. Germline trimming cut 0 bases from V and 4 bases from J; bases unmatched to any gene: 0. This CDR3 reads CASSDSQGADTQYF. The CDR3 DNA reads as TGTGCCAGCAGTGACTCACAGGGGGCAGATACGCAGTATTTT.

The J gene is TRBJ1-4, the V gene TRBV5-1, with D hard to call. The CDR3 is 15 residues long. Germline V gives CDR1 SGHRS, CDR2 YFSETQ. The germline V and J ends were trimmed by 0 bases and 7 bases, with 13 bases remaining between them. The CDR3 coding sequence is TGCGCCAGCAGCTTGGGCGGGGTCTCTTCTGAAAAACTGTTTTTT. This codes for CASSLGGVSSEKLFF.

This chain joins TRBV10-2 and TRBJ2-7, with D unresolved. The CDR3 has 13 residues. Trimming took off 5 bases at V and 3 bases at J, with 11 bases between the two ends. Germline V lookup: CDR1 WSHSY, CDR2 SAAADI. CDR3 sequence reads: CASSWQDSYEQYF. DNA for the CDR3: TGCGCCAGCAGTTGGCAGGATAGCTACGAGCAGTACTTC.

The J gene is TRBJ2-3, the V gene TRBV7-2; D not resolved. Germline V CDR1 and CDR2: SGHTA, FQGNSA. The CDR3 sequence is 12 residues long. The germline V and J ends were trimmed by 3 bases and 4 bases, with 5 bases remaining between them. The CDR3, as DNA: TGTGCCAGCAGCTTGTACTCAGATACGCAGTATTTT. This translates into CASSLYSDTQYF.

The V call is TRBV10-3, the J call TRBJ1-5, with D uncertain. Trimming stripped 2 bases from V and 2 bases from J, with 10 bases between. CDR1 is ENHRY, CDR2 SYGVKD, per germline. This CDR3 is 15 amino acids long. In DNA form, the CDR3 reads TGTGCCATCAGTGAGGAAGTCGGGGGCAATCAGCCCCAGCATTTT. This sequence encodes CAISEEVGGNQPQHF.

This chain connects TRBV18 to TRBJ2-1; 7 nucleotides match TRBD1. Trimming cost V 4 bases and J 10 bases; bases outside gene matches: 4. The CDR3 has 12 amino acids. CDR1 is KGHSH and CDR2 is LQKENI in the germline V gene. The CDR3 bases are TGTGCCAGCTCACAACAGGGGCCCGAGCAGTTCTTC. It yields the protein CASSQQGPEQFF.

This chain connects TRBV15 to TRBJ2-5; the D is unclear. The germline V and J ends were trimmed by 1 base and 4 bases, with 10 bases remaining between them. This CDR3 comprises 14 residues. Germline CDR1 and CDR2: LNHNV and YYDKDF (reference sequence). The CDR3 is CATSRVGTLETQYF. CDR3 DNA: TGTGCCACCAGCAGAGTGGGCACGCTAGAGACCCAGTACTTC. Together with reference TRBV15 and TRBJ2-5, the CDR3 gives the full variable domain: DAMVIQNPRYQVTQFGKPVTLSCSQTLNHNVMYWYQQKSSQAPKLLFHYYDKDFNNEADTPDNFQSRRPNTSFCFLDIRSPGLGDTAMYLCATSRVGTLETQYFGPGTRLLVL.

The rearrangement joins TRBV19 to TRBJ1-3; D may be TRBD1 (6 bases). Trimming took 6 bases from V and 0 from J, leaving 12 bases between them. The CDR3 extends over 15 amino acids. Germline V lookup: CDR1 LNHDA, CDR2 SQIVND (reference sequence). CDR3 in amino acids: CASSFDRSSGNTIYF. DNA of the CDR3: TGTGCCAGTAGCTTCGACAGGAGCTCTGGAAACACCATATATTTT.

The chain is built from TRBV15 and TRBJ2-3; TRBD2 agrees at 8 bases. This CDR3 has 15 amino acids. J was trimmed by 0 bases and V by 3 bases; bases with no gene match: 2. CDR1 is LNHNV and CDR2 is YYDKDF in the germline V gene (reference sequence). DNA for the CDR3: TGTGCCACCAGCAGCTCTAGCGGGAGCACAGATACGCAGTATTTT. Residues: CATSSSSGSTDTQYF.

The chain employs TRBV19 and TRBJ2-7; TRBD2 matches at 7 bases. With V trimmed by 8 bases and J by 0 bases, 4 bases remained unmatched. Germline CDR1 is LNHDA and CDR2 is SQIVND (reference sequence). The CDR3 extends over 13 amino acids. CDR3 sequence reads: CASAGDLSYEQYF. As DNA, the CDR3 is TGTGCCAGTGCGGGAGACCTCTCCTACGAGCAGTACTTC.

The chain uses TRBV19 and TRBJ2-2, with 7 bases fitting TRBD2. The CDR3 sequence is 14 residues long. The junction had 2 bases not matched to a gene; V was cut back by 3 bases and J by 4 bases. The germline V gene encodes CDR1 LNHDA and CDR2 SQIVND (reference sequence). The CDR3 spells CASSIRTSTGELFF. The CDR3, as DNA: TGTGCCAGTAGTATTCGGACTAGCACCGGGGAGCTGTTTTTT.

The chain carries TRBV7-9 and TRBJ2-5, with D possibly being TRBD2 (6 bases). This CDR3 is built from 13 residues. V was shortened by 2 bases and J by 5 bases, with 9 bases between the two germline ends. Per the germline V gene, CDR1 is SEHNR and CDR2 is FQNEAQ (reference sequence). The CDR3 loop is CASSLSGLETQYF. The CDR3, as DNA: TGTGCCAGCAGCTTATCGGGACTGGAGACCCAGTACTTC.

The chain recombines TRBV5-1 with TRBJ2-2; D gene unclear. V was pared by 4 bases and J by 6 bases, with 10 bases between. Germline V CDR1 and CDR2: SGHRS, YFSETQ. The CDR3 covers 13 residues. CDR3 protein: CASSHDFAGELFF. CDR3 bases: TGCGCCAGCAGCCATGACTTCGCCGGGGAGCTGTTTTTT.

This chain links TRBV6-6 with TRBJ2-3; 11 positions match TRBD2. The CDR3 totals 15 residues. CDR1 is MNHNY, CDR2 SVGAGI, per germline (reference sequence). Losses at the gene ends were 5 bases for V and 5 bases for J; bases not matched to a gene: 6. Written as DNA, the CDR3 is TGTGCCAGCAGTGTAGCGGGAGGGCCGGGAGATACGCAGTATTTT. This encodes CASSVAGGPGDTQYF.

V usage is TRBV27 and J usage is TRBJ2-7; the match to TRBD1 covers 8 bases. The CDR3 totals 11 residues. Trimming at V came to 10 bases and at J to 5 bases, leaving 4 bases not matched to a gene. CDR1 is MNHEY, CDR2 SMNVEV, per germline (reference sequence). The CDR3: CAIRTGNEQYF. In nucleotides, the CDR3 is TGTGCCATCCGGACAGGGAACGAGCAGTACTTC.

The V call is TRBV7-9, the J call TRBJ2-1, with D hard to call. The V and J ends lost 3 bases and 8 bases respectively, with 5 bases between them. The CDR3 has 11 amino acids. The germline CDR1 and CDR2 sequences are SEHNR and FQNEAQ (reference sequence). The CDR3 DNA reads as TGTGCCAGCAGCTTTGGAGATGAGCAGTTCTTC. It specifies CASSFGDEQFF.

V gene TRBV27 combines with J gene TRBJ2-2; D gene unclear. Germline CDR1 MNHEY, CDR2 SMNVEV (reference sequence). The CDR3 totals 13 residues. Trimming removed 7 bases from V and 1 base from J, with 7 bases in between. The CDR3 spells CASTTGNTGELFF. CDR3 DNA sequence: TGTGCCAGCACTACCGGGAACACCGGGGAGCTGTTTTTT.

The CDR3 reads CASSLDRSNYGYTF. For the CDR3, the DNA is TGTGCCAGCAGTTTAGACAGGTCTAACTATGGCTACACCTTC. The chain employs TRBV28 and TRBJ1-2, with a weak D call TRBD1 (6 bases). Germline loops: CDR1 MDHEN, CDR2 SYDVKM. This CDR3 has 14 residues. Trimming took 2 bases from V and 0 from J, leaving 7 bases between them.